The 32 T cell receptor beta chains presented below share a single source sample, sequenced in a study of T cell repertoires in aging, cancer and after chemotherapy. The template was genomic DNA from peripheral blood, not RNA. A mixed TRB-A/B primer pool amplified rearranged TRB by multiplex touch-down PCR. Using its own MiXCR run on the multiplex PCR reads, TCRdb lists one record per CDR3 protein. The table includes about 17,000 distinct CDR3 sequences, 40% to 55% detected once. The sample taken for sequencing was blood. All receptors come from a human donor in good health.

The J gene is TRBJ2-7, the V gene TRBV19, with 8 bases matching TRBD1. The V segment lost 4 bases and the J segment 3 bases; nucleotides outside the gene matches: 8. The CDR3 is 15 residues long. The germline gives CDR1 LNHDA, CDR2 SQIVND (reference sequence). CDR3 sequence reads: CASSKAGQGDYEQYF. The CDR3 nucleotides read TGTGCCAGTAGTAAGGCAGGACAGGGAGACTACGAGCAGTACTTC.

The V and J genes are TRBV5-6 and TRBJ1-4, with a tentative D call TRBD1 (5 bases). Germline assignment: CDR1 SGHDT and CDR2 YYEEEE. This CDR3 spans 15 amino acids. V shed 4 bases and J shed 0 bases, with 10 bases lying between them. This chain's CDR3 is CASSTTGATNEKLFF. The CDR3 DNA sequence: TGTGCCAGCAGCACCACAGGCGCAACTAATGAAAAACTGTTTTTT. Variable domain in full (rest from reference TRBV5-6 and TRBJ1-4): DAGVTQSPTHLIKTRGQQVTLRCSPKSGHDTVSWYQQALGQGPQFIFQYYEEEERQRGNFPDRFSGHQFPNYSSELNVNALLLGDSALYLCASSTTGATNEKLFFGSGTQLSVL.

V usage is TRBV5-6 and J usage is TRBJ2-1, with D maybe TRBD1 (9 bases). CDR1 is SGHDT, CDR2 YYEEEE, per germline. V lost 4 bases, J lost 2 bases, and 16 bases lay in between. CDR3 length equals 16 residues. The CDR3 is CASSHGGDRAYNEQFF. The CDR3 nucleotides are TGTGCCAGCAGCCACGGGGGGGACAGGGCCTACAATGAGCAGTTCTTC.

This chain joins TRBV5-4 and TRBJ2-7; maybe TRBD2 (6 bases). The CDR3 extends over 14 amino acids. Germline-derived CDR1 and CDR2 are SGHNT and YYREEE (reference sequence). V shed 1 base and J shed 6 bases, with 14 bases lying between them. The CDR3 DNA reads TGTGCCAGCAGCTTGCCCGGGACTCTGAGCGAGCAGTACTTC. It yields the protein CASSLPGTLSEQYF.

This chain links TRBV6-1 with TRBJ2-3; 7 bases map to TRBD2. V dropped 6 bases and J dropped 1; count of bases not matched to a gene: 7. Germline V CDR1 and CDR2: MNHNS, SASEGT. The CDR3 sequence is 15 residues long. CDR3 bases: TGTGCCAGCAGAAAGGGACTACCCGGCACAGATACGCAGTATTTT. Protein: CASRKGLPGTDTQYF.

J is TRBJ2-1 and V is TRBV20-1, with D possibly being TRBD2 (5 bases). The V end lost 4 bases, the J end lost 0 bases, and 16 bases lay between the germline ends. Germline CDR1 reads DFQATT; CDR2 reads SNEGSKA (reference sequence). This CDR3 has 16 amino acids. CDR3 protein: CSAMGADPSSYNEQFF. The DNA for the CDR3 is TGCAGTGCTATGGGAGCGGACCCTAGCTCCTACAATGAGCAGTTCTTC.

The chain is built from TRBV18 and TRBJ2-2, with 10 bases matching TRBD1. CDR1 and CDR2 from the germline V gene are KGHSH and LQKENI. V lost 3 bases and J lost 6; bases outside the gene matches: 10. CDR3 length equals 17 residues. The CDR3 nucleotides are TGTGCCAGCTCACCGAGACAGGGGGCGCGGTGGTCCGGGGAGCTGTTTTTT. Translating gives CASSPRQGARWSGELFF.

This clonotype was recorded a few times. V gene TRBV18 combines with J gene TRBJ2-7; 7 positions agree with TRBD2. This CDR3 spans 18 amino acids. CDR1 KGHSH and CDR2 LQKENI come from the germline V gene. After removal of 0 bases from V and 3 bases from J, the junction contained 14 bases not matched to a gene. The CDR3 loop is CASSPPNIRREGRYEQYF. The CDR3 DNA sequence: TGTGCCAGCTCACCACCGAATATACGAAGGGAGGGCCGCTACGAGCAGTACTTC.

This clonotype turned up a few times. The chain employs TRBV5-6 and TRBJ2-1; no reliable D call. The germline V gene has CDR1 SGHDT and CDR2 YYEEEE. The CDR3 extends over 15 amino acids. V shed 4 bases and J shed 0 bases, with 11 bases lying between them. The CDR3 sequence is CASSAVPGSYNEQFF. CDR3 DNA: TGTGCCAGCAGCGCGGTCCCCGGCTCCTACAATGAGCAGTTCTTC. Filled out from reference TRBV5-6 and TRBJ2-1, the complete variable domain reads DAGVTQSPTHLIKTRGQQVTLRCSPKSGHDTVSWYQQALGQGPQFIFQYYEEEERQRGNFPDRFSGHQFPNYSSELNVNALLLGDSALYLCASSAVPGSYNEQFFGPGTRLTVL.

This clonotype is judged medium-sized. The DNA for the CDR3 is TGTGCCAGCAGCTTCTCGAGAGGGCAGGATACGCAGTATTTT. It codes for CASSFSRGQDTQYF. The V and J genes are TRBV11-1 and TRBJ2-3, with a tentative D call TRBD2 (5 bases). Trimming removed 3 bases from V and 6 bases from J, with 13 bases in between. The germline V gene encodes CDR1 SGHAT and CDR2 FQDESV (reference sequence). The CDR3 has 14 amino acids.

Concerning this clonotype itself: A much larger clone lies a single base off, so this may be a read error. The rearrangement links TRBV5-4 to TRBJ2-2; D not resolved. V lost 0 bases, J lost 4 bases, and 7 bases lay in between. Looked up from germline, CDR1 is SGHNT and CDR2 is YYREEE (reference sequence). The CDR3 covers 14 residues. The CDR3 reads CASSLAASTGELFF. The CDR3 DNA reads TGTGCCAGCAGCTTGGCGGCGAGCACCGGGGAGCTGTTTTTT.

The V call is TRBV6-1, the J call TRBJ1-1; the match to TRBD1 covers 11 bases. The CDR3 is 14 residues long. J was trimmed by 4 bases and V by 5 bases; bases with no gene match: 3. Germline-derived CDR1 and CDR2 are MNHNS and SASEGT. The CDR3 here is CASSRDRGITEAFF. The CDR3 coding sequence is TGTGCCAGCAGTCGGGACAGGGGGATCACTGAAGCTTTCTTT.

This clonotype has only a few counts. The J gene is TRBJ2-5, the V gene TRBV19, with D perhaps TRBD2 (5 bases). Germline V gives CDR1 LNHDA, CDR2 SQIVND (reference sequence). The V gene lost 5 bases and the J gene lost 2 bases, with 12 bases spanning the gap. CDR3 length: 14 amino acids. The CDR3 protein is CASSQPGVQETQYF. CDR3 bases: TGTGCCAGTAGTCAACCCGGGGTACAAGAGACCCAGTACTTC.

J is TRBJ2-7 and V is TRBV6-5; D not certain. Germline loops: CDR1 MNHEY, CDR2 SVGAGI. CDR3 size: 12 residues. The germline V and J ends were trimmed by 6 bases and 5 bases, with 11 bases remaining between them. The CDR3 loop is CASRGPWDEQYF. The CDR3 DNA is TGTGCCAGCAGGGGTCCTTGGGACGAGCAGTACTTC.

CDR3 nucleotides: TGTGCCAGCATCCAACAAGGGACACCGGGACTAGCGGGAGTAGAGGAGCAGTTCTTC. This encodes CASIQQGTPGLAGVEEQFF. This chain joins TRBV27 and TRBJ2-1, with TRBD2 identical over 14 bases. After removal of 7 bases from V and 10 bases from J, the junction contained 21 bases not matched to a gene. The CDR3 is made up of 19 amino acids. Germline CDR1 MNHEY, CDR2 SMNVEV (reference sequence).

This sequence joins TRBV29-1 and TRBJ2-3; 7 nucleotides agree with TRBD1. Germline V CDR1 and CDR2: SQVTM, ANQGSEA. Germline trimming cut 4 bases from V and 5 bases from J; bases unmatched to any gene: 12. This CDR3 is built from 15 residues. The CDR3 nucleotides are TGCAGCGTTGGGAGTTCAGGGGGATGGGGAGATACGCAGTATTTT. It specifies CSVGSSGGWGDTQYF.

This clonotype came up a few times. The chain recombines TRBV5-5 with TRBJ2-7; possible D gene TRBD2, 6 bases. Trimming stripped 5 bases from V and 1 base from J, with 13 bases between. The CDR3 has 14 residues. CDR1 and CDR2 (germline): SGHKS, YYEKEE (reference sequence). The CDR3 region is CASRSGLQSYEQYF. The CDR3 coding sequence is TGTGCCAGCAGATCGGGACTCCAGTCCTACGAGCAGTACTTC.

A few counts support this clonotype. The CDR3 nucleotides read TGTGCCAGCAGACCCATTCTTGCGAACACCGGGGAGCTGTTTTTT. The encoded protein is CASRPILANTGELFF. This rearrangement joins TRBV27 to TRBJ2-2; unclear D gene. V was trimmed by 6 bases and J by 0 bases, leaving 11 bases between them. Germline V gives CDR1 MNHEY, CDR2 SMNVEV (reference sequence). CDR3 length equals 15 residues.

This clonotype was detected only a few times. This sequence joins TRBV29-1 and TRBJ2-3; 13 positions match TRBD2. V shed 0 bases, J shed 4 bases, and the junction held 4 bases outside the gene matches. The CDR3 is 16 residues long. Germline CDR1 SQVTM, CDR2 ANQGSEA. CDR3 nucleotide sequence: TGCAGCGTTGAAGATCCACTAGCGGGAGGGTCAGATACGCAGTATTTT. It encodes CSVEDPLAGGSDTQYF.

The chain recombines TRBV6-5 with TRBJ2-7; 7 bases match TRBD1. The CDR3 spans 13 residues. Germline lookup yields CDR1 MNHEY and CDR2 SVGAGI. Unmatched junction bases numbered 4, after V lost 4 bases and J lost 4 bases. DNA of the CDR3: TGTGCCAGCAGTTTCGGGACAGCTTACGAGCAGTACTTC. It codes for CASSFGTAYEQYF.

The table lists this clonotype with a few counts. This rearrangement joins TRBV12-3 or TRBV12-4 to TRBJ2-5, with no clear D. Trimming took off 8 bases at V and 3 bases at J, with 7 bases between the two ends. CDR3 size: 11 residues. The CDR3 nucleotides are TGTGCCAGCCTGAACGAAGAGACCCAGTACTTC. Amino acid sequence: CASLNEETQYF.

There are a few counts of this clonotype. V usage is TRBV30 and J usage is TRBJ2-2, with D possibly TRBD1 on 5 matching bases. The CDR3 length is 14 residues. Trimming left V 8 bases short and J 0 bases short, with 13 bases between. Germline loops: CDR1 GTSNPN, CDR2 SVGIG (reference sequence). CDR3 loop: CARQWGTNTGELFF. The DNA of the CDR3 is TGTGCCCGACAGTGGGGCACGAACACCGGGGAGCTGTTTTTT.

This chain uses TRBV11-2 with TRBJ2-3, with 15 nucleotides matching TRBD2. Germline V lookup: CDR1 SGHAT, CDR2 FQNNGV. With V trimmed by 3 bases and J by 5 bases, 3 bases remained unmatched. The CDR3 length is 16 residues. The CDR3 sequence is CASSLGLAGGGDTQYF. As DNA, the CDR3 is TGTGCCAGCAGCTTGGGACTAGCGGGAGGAGGAGATACGCAGTATTTT. Variable domain in full (rest from reference TRBV11-2 and TRBJ2-3): EAGVAQSPRYKIIEKRQSVAFWCNPISGHATLYWYQQILGQGPKLLIQFQNNGVVDDSQLPKDRFSAERLKGVDSTLKIQPAKLEDSAVYLCASSLGLAGGGDTQYFGPGTRLTVL.

The gene calls are TRBV29-1 and TRBJ2-7; TRBD1 agrees at 9 bases. This CDR3 spans 14 amino acids. With V trimmed by 3 bases and J by 5 bases, 8 bases remained unmatched. CDR1 and CDR2 (germline): SQVTM, ANQGSEA. As DNA, the CDR3 is TGCAGCGTTGATGGATTACAGGGGGCCGACGAGCAGTACTTC. Encoded protein: CSVDGLQGADEQYF.

This chain uses TRBV6-2 or TRBV6-3 with TRBJ2-2; TRBD2 aligns across 11 bases. The CDR3 has 15 residues. Trimming at V came to 5 bases and at J to 6 bases, leaving 5 bases not matched to a gene. Germline V gene data show CDR1 as MNHEY and CDR2 as SVGEGT. CDR3 loop: CASSDPGLAAGELFF. In DNA form, the CDR3 reads TGTGCCAGCAGTGATCCGGGACTAGCGGCCGGGGAGCTGTTTTTT.

This clonotype was found a few times. This chain uses TRBV6-1 with TRBJ2-3; D is undetermined. V gave up 4 bases and J gave up 4 bases, with 12 bases separating them. CDR3 length equals 14 residues. Germline V gives CDR1 MNHNS, CDR2 SASEGT. This CDR3 reads CASSGQSGADTQYF. The CDR3 DNA reads as TGTGCCAGCAGTGGCCAAAGTGGGGCAGATACGCAGTATTTT.

The CDR3 here is CASSRRAEVNEQFF. Written as DNA, the CDR3 is TGTGCCAGCAGCAGGAGGGCCGAGGTCAATGAGCAGTTCTTC. The chain carries TRBV12-3 or TRBV12-4 and TRBJ2-1, with D possibly matching TRBD2 (6 bases). The length of the CDR3 is 14 residues. V gave up 6 bases and J gave up 6 bases, with 15 bases separating them.

The V call is TRBV6-2 or TRBV6-3, the J call TRBJ2-6; D might be TRBD2 (5 bases). Between the trimmed V and J ends, which lost 6 bases and 2 bases, there was a span of 11 bases. The CDR3 length is 15 residues. CDR1 is MNHEY and CDR2 is SVGEGT in the germline V gene. CDR3 DNA: TGTGCCAGCAGCCCCGAAGCGGCTGGGGCCAACGTCCTGACTTTC. Its protein product is CASSPEAAGANVLTF.

This clonotype was recorded a few times. The chain recombines TRBV12-3 or TRBV12-4 with TRBJ2-1; D perhaps matches TRBD2 (5 bases). CDR3 length: 15 amino acids. Trimming cost V 5 bases and J 0 bases, with 11 bases left between them. The CDR3 region has the DNA TGTGCCAGCAGTCAAGGACTCAGCTCCTACAATGAGCAGTTCTTC. Its translation is CASSQGLSSYNEQFF.

The chain recombines TRBV29-1 with TRBJ1-5; D remains unclear. The CDR3 has 12 residues. Per the germline V gene, CDR1 is SQVTM and CDR2 is ANQGSEA. Trimming cost V 4 bases and J 5 bases, with 9 bases left between them. This CDR3 reads CSVVVGDQPQHF. In DNA form, the CDR3 reads TGCAGCGTTGTGGTCGGGGATCAGCCCCAGCATTTT.

Only a few counts were recorded for this clonotype. The chain uses TRBV6-5 and TRBJ2-2; 8 bases match TRBD1. The trim removed 6 bases at V and 0 bases at J, leaving 9 bases unmatched. The CDR3 runs to 17 residues. Germline CDR1 is MNHEY and CDR2 is SVGAGI. The CDR3 region has the DNA TGTGCCAGCAGCAAACGGTCAGGGGGCGCGAACACCGGGGAGCTGTTTTTT. Amino acids: CASSKRSGGANTGELFF.

V gene TRBV11-1 combines with J gene TRBJ1-1; D is unresolved. The CDR3 length is 13 residues. Trimming removed 6 bases at V and 1 base at J, with 9 bases between. CDR1 and CDR2 from the germline V gene are SGHAT and FQDESV (reference sequence). In DNA form, the CDR3 reads TGTGCCAGCAGTTTAAACCCGAACACTGAAGCTTTCTTT. Its protein is CASSLNPNTEAFF.